A selection of T cell receptor beta chains follows, all from one sample in a study of OX40 agonist ivuxolimab in advanced cancers. The table came from immunoSEQ multiplex PCR; TCRdb's copy has only in-frame clones and leaves some out. The sample lists fewer than 65,000 clones, around 93% occurring once. This specimen was CD4+ or CD8+ T cells sorted from blood, taken in a trial of the OX40 agonist ivuxolimab. The receptors were gathered from an adult with an advanced solid tumor such as melanoma, head and neck, liver or kidney cancer. CDR3s include the opening cysteine and the closing phenylalanine or tryptophan. The order of the fields is J gene, D gene, V gene, clone size, CDR3 DNA, CDR3 protein. D genes are given only for firm matches. Clone size, where shown, is once, few, many, or a class for clones that have expanded.

J: TRBJ1-1
D: TRBD1
V: TRBV5-4
size: -
DNA: TGTGCCAGCAGCTTGGCCGGGACAGATCTCGGGGGCACTGAAGCTTTCTTT
CDR3: CASSLAGTDLGGTEAFF

J: TRBJ1-5
D: -
V: TRBV28
size: -
DNA: TGTGCCAGCAGAGGCGGGACAAAGTGGAGCAATCAGCCCCAGCATTTT
CDR3: CASRGGTKWSNQPQHF

J: TRBJ2-1
D: -
V: TRBV11-3
size: -
DNA: TGTGCCAGCAGCTTCAGGGGGCTAGCGGTGGATGAGCAGTTCTTC
CDR3: CASSFRGLAVDEQFF

J: TRBJ1-1
D: -
V: TRBV5-5
size: -
DNA: TGTGCCAGCAGCCAGGGGTGGGGCACTGAAGCTTTCTTT
CDR3: CASSQGWGTEAFF

J: TRBJ2-1
D: -
V: TRBV7-2
size: -
DNA: TGTGCCAGCAGCTTATTGGACGGTCGGGGAGAGCAGTTCTTC
CDR3: CASSLLDGRGEQFF

J: TRBJ2-1
D: -
V: TRBV9
size: -
DNA: TGTGCCAGCAGCGTAGAAGGGGTTGGCTATGAGCAGTTCTTC
CDR3: CASSVEGVGYEQFF

J: TRBJ2-1
D: -
V: TRBV30
size: -
DNA: TGTGCCTGGAGTGTAAAGGCCAATGAGCAGTTCTTC
CDR3: CAWSVKANEQFF

J: TRBJ2-3
D: -
V: TRBV29-1
size: -
DNA: TGCAGCGTTGAGACTATTAATAGCCCGGCCAGCACAGATACGCAGTATTTT
CDR3: CSVETINSPASTDTQYF

J: TRBJ2-7
D: -
V: TRBV28
size: -
DNA: TGTGCCAGCAGTACCATTCGCCCCCGGGACAACCCGTCCTACGAGCAGTACTTC
CDR3: CASSTIRPRDNPSYEQYF

J: TRBJ2-1
D: -
V: TRBV7-8
size: -
DNA: TGTGCCAGCAGCCAGGGACGCGACAATGAGCAGTTCTTC
CDR3: CASSQGRDNEQFF

J: TRBJ2-4
D: TRBD2
V: TRBV23-1
size: -
DNA: TGCGCCAGCAGTCAAACTAGCGGGATAAACATTCAGTACTTC
CDR3: CASSQTSGINIQYF

J: TRBJ1-2
D: -
V: TRBV4-3
size: -
DNA: TGCGCCAGCAGCGGATCCCATTCTACCTATGGCTACACCTTC
CDR3: CASSGSHSTYGYTF

J: TRBJ2-5
D: TRBD1
V: TRBV7-9
size: -
DNA: TGTGCCAGCAGCTCGGACAGGGCACAAGAGACCCAGTACTTC
CDR3: CASSSDRAQETQYF

J: TRBJ2-2
D: -
V: TRBV6-1
size: -
DNA: TGTGCCAGCAGGCAGACGACAGGCGGGGAGCTGTTTTTT
CDR3: CASRQTTGGELFF

J: TRBJ1-2
D: -
V: TRBV27
size: -
DNA: TGTGCCAGCAGCACCAACCGGGATCGGGACTATGGCTACACCTTC
CDR3: CASSTNRDRDYGYTF

J: TRBJ2-1
D: -
V: TRBV7-8
size: -
DNA: TGTGCCAGCAGCTTAGAGGAGGGCAATGAGCAGTTCTTC
CDR3: CASSLEEGNEQFF

J: TRBJ2-1
D: TRBD2
V: TRBV2
size: once
DNA: TGTGCCGACCGGACTAGCGGGAGGCCCGAGCAGTTCTTC
CDR3: CADRTSGRPEQFF

J: TRBJ1-2
D: TRBD1
V: TRBV7-3
size: -
DNA: TGTGCCAGCACCTGGGTGGAGGGACAGGGAGATTTGGGGTATGGCTACACCTTC
CDR3: CASTWVEGQGDLGYGYTF

J: TRBJ1-1
D: TRBD1
V: TRBV7-9
size: -
DNA: TGTGCCAGCAGCTTAGCGCAGGGGGTGGCCACTGAAGCTTTCTTT
CDR3: CASSLAQGVATEAFF

J: TRBJ2-1
D: TRBD2
V: TRBV14
size: -
DNA: TGTGCCAGCAGCCAAGAAGGATCGGGACTAGCGGGAGTAAATGAGCAGTTCTTC
CDR3: CASSQEGSGLAGVNEQFF

J: TRBJ2-3
D: -
V: TRBV5-6
size: -
DNA: TGTGCCAGCAGCCGCCTTACCTCAGGGGTGGGAGATACGCAGTATTTT
CDR3: CASSRLTSGVGDTQYF

J: TRBJ1-2
D: TRBD1
V: TRBV15
size: -
DNA: TGTGCCACCAGCAGCATACAGGGGGCGGTGGACGATGGCTACACCTTC
CDR3: CATSSIQGAVDDGYTF

J: TRBJ1-2
D: TRBD1
V: TRBV11-2
size: few
DNA: TGTGCCAGCAGCTGGGGACAGGGGGCTAACTATGGCTACACCTTC
CDR3: CASSWGQGANYGYTF